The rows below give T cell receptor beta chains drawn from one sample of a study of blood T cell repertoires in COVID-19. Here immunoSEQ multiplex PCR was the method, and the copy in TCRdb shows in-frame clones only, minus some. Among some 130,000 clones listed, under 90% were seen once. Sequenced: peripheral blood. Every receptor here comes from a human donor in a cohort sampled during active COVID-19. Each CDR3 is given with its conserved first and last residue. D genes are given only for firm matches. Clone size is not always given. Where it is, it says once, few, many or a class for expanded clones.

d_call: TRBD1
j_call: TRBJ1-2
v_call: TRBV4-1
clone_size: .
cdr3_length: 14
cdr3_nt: TGCGCCAGCAGCCGTCCGGGACAGAACTATGGCTACACCTTC
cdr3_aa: CASSRPGQNYGYTF

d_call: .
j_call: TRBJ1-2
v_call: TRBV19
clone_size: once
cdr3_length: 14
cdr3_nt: TGTGCCAGTAGTATAGTGGGCAGGACTTATGGCTACACCTTC
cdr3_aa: CASSIVGRTYGYTF

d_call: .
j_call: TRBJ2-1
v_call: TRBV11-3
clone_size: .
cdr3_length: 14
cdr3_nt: TGTGCCAGCAGCCCCCAGGGCTACCACAGCGAGCAGTTCTTC
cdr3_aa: CASSPQGYHSEQFF

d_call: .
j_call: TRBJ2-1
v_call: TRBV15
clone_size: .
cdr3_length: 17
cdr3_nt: TGTGCCACCAGCAGAGATAGGAGGGACTCCACCTACAATGAGCAGTTCTTC
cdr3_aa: CATSRDRRDSTYNEQFF

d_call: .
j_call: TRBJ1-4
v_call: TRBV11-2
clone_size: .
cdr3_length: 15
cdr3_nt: TGTGCCAGCAGCTCGAGCCCGACATCCAGTGAAAAACTGTTTTTT
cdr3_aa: CASSSSPTSSEKLFF

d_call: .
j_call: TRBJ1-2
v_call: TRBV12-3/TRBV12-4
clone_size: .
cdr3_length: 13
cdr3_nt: TGTGCCAGCAGTTTGGAGGGGCGGTATGGCTACACCTTC
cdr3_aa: CASSLEGRYGYTF

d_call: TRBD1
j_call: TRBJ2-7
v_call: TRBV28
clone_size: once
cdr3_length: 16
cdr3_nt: TGTGCCAGCAGTCTCACCTCCGGACAGGGTAGGAGCGAGCAGTACTTC
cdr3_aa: CASSLTSGQGRSEQYF

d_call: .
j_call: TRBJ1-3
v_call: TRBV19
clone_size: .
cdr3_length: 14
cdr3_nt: TGTGCCAGTAGTATAGAGCTATCTGGAAACACCATATATTTT
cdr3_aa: CASSIELSGNTIYF

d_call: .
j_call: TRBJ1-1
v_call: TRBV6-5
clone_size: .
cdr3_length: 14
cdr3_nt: TGTGCCAGCTTCACAGGCGGCGCTAACACTGAAGCTTTCTTT
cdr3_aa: CASFTGGANTEAFF

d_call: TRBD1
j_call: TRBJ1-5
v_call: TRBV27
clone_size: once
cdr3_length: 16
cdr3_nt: TGTGCCAGCAGCCCCACGGACAGGGGGCGGTATCAGCCCCAGCATTTT
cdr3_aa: CASSPTDRGRYQPQHF

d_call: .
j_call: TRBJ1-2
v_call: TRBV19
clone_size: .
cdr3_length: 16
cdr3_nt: TGTGCCAGTCGGCTCCTCACTTACGGGCAACAGGATGGCTACACCTTC
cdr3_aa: CASRLLTYGQQDGYTF

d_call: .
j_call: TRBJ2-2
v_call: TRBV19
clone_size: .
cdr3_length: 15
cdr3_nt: TGTGCCAGTAGGAGTCGGGAATTGAACACCGGGGAGCTGTTTTTT
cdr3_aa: CASRSRELNTGELFF

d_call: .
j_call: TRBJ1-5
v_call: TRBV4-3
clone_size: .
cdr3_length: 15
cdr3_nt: TGCGCCAGCAGCCAAGATTTCCGGGGAAATCAGCCCCAGCATTTT
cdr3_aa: CASSQDFRGNQPQHF

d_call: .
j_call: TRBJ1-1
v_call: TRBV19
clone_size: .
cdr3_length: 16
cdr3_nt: TGTGCCAGTAGACCCCGCGGGGGTGCTTCCGACACTGAAGCTTTCTTT
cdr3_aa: CASRPRGGASDTEAFF

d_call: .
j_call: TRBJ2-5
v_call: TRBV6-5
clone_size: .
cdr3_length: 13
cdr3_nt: TGTGCCAGTGCTCAGGGGTGGGTCGAGACCCAGTACTTC
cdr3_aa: CASAQGWVETQYF

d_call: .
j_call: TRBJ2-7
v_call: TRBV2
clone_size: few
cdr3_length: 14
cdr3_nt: TGTGCCAGCAGTGCCTCTTGGACAGATTACGAGCAGTACTTC
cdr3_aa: CASSASWTDYEQYF

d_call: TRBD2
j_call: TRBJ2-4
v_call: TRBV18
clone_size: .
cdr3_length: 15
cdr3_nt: TGTGCCAGCTCACCACAGCCGGGGGGGCAAGGCATTCAGTACTTC
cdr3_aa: CASSPQPGGQGIQYF

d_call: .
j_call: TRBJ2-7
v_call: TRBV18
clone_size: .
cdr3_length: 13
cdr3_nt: TGTGCCAGCTCAGGCAGGGGCTCCTACGAGCAGTACTTC
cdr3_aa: CASSGRGSYEQYF

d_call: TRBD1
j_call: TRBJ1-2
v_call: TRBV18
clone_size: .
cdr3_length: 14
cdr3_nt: TGTGCCAGCTCAGGGACAGGGGGCGCGGAGGGCTACACCTTC
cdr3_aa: CASSGTGGAEGYTF

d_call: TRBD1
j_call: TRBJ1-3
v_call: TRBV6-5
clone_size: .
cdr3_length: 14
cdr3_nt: TGTGCCAGCAGCTGGGACAGCTCTGGAAACACCATATATTTT
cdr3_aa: CASSWDSSGNTIYF

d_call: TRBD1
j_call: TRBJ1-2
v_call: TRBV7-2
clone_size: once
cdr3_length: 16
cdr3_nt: TGTGCCAGCAGCCTTAGACTTGGGACAGGTGGATATGGCTACACCTTC
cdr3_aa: CASSLRLGTGGYGYTF

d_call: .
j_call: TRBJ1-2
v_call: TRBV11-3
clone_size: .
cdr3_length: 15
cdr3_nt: TGTGCCAGCAGCTTGGCGGGGGCAGGAAACTATGGCTACACCTTC
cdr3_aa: CASSLAGAGNYGYTF

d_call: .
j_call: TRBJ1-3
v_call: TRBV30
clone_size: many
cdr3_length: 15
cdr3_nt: TGTGCCTGGAGTGGACAGGCCATCTCTGGAAACACCATATATTTT
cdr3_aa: CAWSGQAISGNTIYF

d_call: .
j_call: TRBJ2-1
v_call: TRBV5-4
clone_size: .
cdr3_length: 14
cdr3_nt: TGTGCCAGCAGCTTGGGGGGGCCAGACAATGAGCAGTTCTTC
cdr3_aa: CASSLGGPDNEQFF

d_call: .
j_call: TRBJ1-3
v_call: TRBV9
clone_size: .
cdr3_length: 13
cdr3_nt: TGTGCCAGCAGCGTCCGGTCTGGAAACACCATATATTTT
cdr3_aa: CASSVRSGNTIYF

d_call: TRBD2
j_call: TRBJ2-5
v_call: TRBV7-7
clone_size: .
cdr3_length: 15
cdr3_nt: TGTGCCAGCAGCTTAGGCAGCGGGATAGGTGAGACCCAGTACTTC
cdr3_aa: CASSLGSGIGETQYF